This T cell receptor (beta chain) is from a study of blood T cell repertoires in COVID-19. Turning to the study itself: The origin of the acute and convalescent COVID-19 samples was the United States, Italy and Spain.

Patients in Seattle were enrolled during active infection, then followed longitudinally. J was trimmed by 0 bases and V by 4 bases; bases with no gene match: 4. The CDR3 has 15 amino acids. CDR1 is SGHRS, CDR2 YFSETQ, per germline. Assay used: immunoSEQ multiplex PCR; TCRdb lists only in-frame clones, some missing. The data contain about 200,000 clones, around nine tenths of them singletons. Sequences were obtained from peripheral blood. The chain carries TRBV5-1 and TRBJ2-3, with TRBD1 matching 8 bases. This clonotype was sampled from a man aged 50 to 60 with COVID-19, enrolled during active disease. CDR3 DNA sequence: TGCGCCAGCAGCCAGGACAGGGCAAGCACAGATACGCAGTATTTT. It encodes CASSQDRASTDTQYF. Full variable domain (rest looked up from reference TRBV5-1 and TRBJ2-3): KAGVTQTPRYLIKTRGQQVTLSCSPISGHRSVSWYQQTPGQGLQFLFEYFSETQRNKGNFPGRFSGRQFSNSRSEMNVSTLELGDSALYLCASSQDRASTDTQYFGPGTRLTVL.